The clone carrying this T cell receptor beta chain was recorded a few times. Antigen unknown. This specimen belongs to a study of a mutant IDH1 vaccine in newly diagnosed glioma. Method: immunoSEQ multiplex PCR; TCRdb's copy keeps in-frame clones and lacks some. The sample has fewer than 90,000 clones, 84% seen once; the top ten hold about 12%. General study points: Pseudoprogression seemed unlinked to shifts in top peripheral T cell clonotypes.

Trimming left V 5 bases short and J 4 bases short, with 15 bases between. CDR1 and CDR2 (germline): SEHNR, FQNEAQ (reference sequence). This CDR3 region has 16 residues. Sample time point: week 35, safety follow-up. Doses comprised 300 ug of mutant IDH1 20-mer peptide each, plus topical imiquimod. This sequence joins TRBV7-9 and TRBJ1-6, with D perhaps matching TRBD1 (5 bases). The specimen comprised PBMCs, sampled from a glioma patient whose treatment included an IDH1 peptide vaccine. This sequence originates from a man aged 18 to 29 with glioma. Here the CDR3 DNA reads TGTGCCAGCAGCCCCTGGCGGGGGGGATATAATTCACCCCTCCACTTT. Amino acids: CASSPWRGGYNSPLHF.